This TCR beta chain derives from a study of cytomegalovirus exposure and HLA in healthy donors (dated by TCRdb to 2016 to 2017). Broadly, across the study: In an earlier analysis of 587 of the donors, 250 to 350 Gb of sequence data and 90 million to 120 million unique TCR beta sequences from roughly 200 million T cells were reported. Among about 400 genotyped donors of the cohort, an average of approximately 240,000 unique TCR beta nucleotide sequences was sequenced per donor, of which about 19% were non-productive. Along with the 666-subject first cohort, a separate validation cohort of roughly 110 different subjects was used. An earlier analysis of 587 of the donors applied high-throughput TCR beta sequencing to assess whether each TCR beta V gene segment acted as functional or pseudogenic. Every repertoire in the discovery cohort had been generated on one and the same sequencing platform. The study was designed to test whether signatures of past pathogen exposure could be identified by cataloging public T cell receptors. To predict cytomegalovirus infection status, the study brought together high-throughput TCR immunosequencing, statistical association of individual TCRs with disease status, and machine learning. To study patterns of TCR occurrence, a later analysis re-analyzed previously published TCR beta repertoires from 666 donors and added high-resolution HLA genotyping. Donor age, sex, ethnicity and CMV serostatus were compiled alongside the repertoire data. The T cell repertoires of 550 to 850 subjects were profiled by immunosequencing and related to cytomegalovirus serostatus. The genetic ancestry cluster associated with self-reported Caucasian donors included roughly four fifths of the roughly 400 genotyped donors. Typing coverage differed by locus: A, B, C, DRB1 and DQB1 were typed in about 620-640 donors, DQA1 in 500 to 550, DPA1 in 600 to 610, and DPB1 in just under 490. Roughly 320 gigabases of sequencing data and around 85 million unique TCR sequences made up an early release that covered about 640 HLA-typed donors. HLA typing covered class I and class II loci at four-digit resolution. Rather than drawing on any new phenotypic data, the later analysis identified candidate immune exposures from TCR beta sequences and the way those sequences occurred across donors. A later genetic analysis took genome-wide SNP genotypes for about three fifths of the 666 donors and used that subset as a discovery cohort. Four or five DR-DQ haplotypes were treated as single units for association and clustering because of strong linkage in the cohort. Broad study findings and their caveats: Because counts were too low, roughly 18 rarely observed V segments, including chromosome 9 orphons, were left out of the earlier analysis of a few hundred of the donors. The sequencing pipeline was judged likely to have produced a cluster of highly shared sequence variants as a technical artifact. Most CMV-associated TCR beta chains appeared to be HLA-restricted in a later analysis, and the HLA associations seemed to be driven largely by CMV exposure. The authors suggested that the approach could potentially be generalized to other disease states and immunological phenotypes. In vitro tests confirmed that three of the cytomegalovirus-associated TCR beta chains recognize cytomegalovirus antigens. Linkage disequilibrium might explain the correlated functional status among segregating V segments, but an unknown experimental factor could not be ruled out. In a later analysis, HLA-associated TCR beta chains showed more clonal expansion and lower generation probabilities than non-associated chains that were equally common. For the cohort, immune exposure information was limited to CMV serostatus. A total of about 180 TCR beta chains were listed by the study as associated with cytomegalovirus. While some public TCRs were present in many individuals, most TCR sequences turned up only very rarely across donors. In this cohort, only TCR beta chains were sequenced, and detectable features were limited by the absence of alpha or paired-chain data. Compared with the roughly 720-donor mean, donors in an Asian-associated ancestry cluster had fewer N-insertions in productive TCRs, according to a later genetic analysis. A further reported finding was that TCR beta sequences accurately predicted the HLA-A and HLA-B alleles for most subjects in the first cohort. A later analysis reported that several top co-occurrence clusters appeared linked to parvovirus B19, influenza, CMV and Epstein-Barr virus. HLA typing was unavailable for some donors at each locus, so association tests used only the typed subset. Some IMGT-functional V segments, including TRBV6-2 and TRBV6-3, could not be told apart with the 87-base-pair reads, so those segments were excluded. Sequencing depth was assumed to be roughly uniform across donors in the presence/absence analyses, though that assumption may not hold. At a false discovery rate of 0.05, a later analysis linked 15,000 to 20,000 TCR beta sequences to specific HLA alleles. According to a later analysis, TCR association rates differed among HLA loci, with DRB1 alleles showing the most associated TCRs and HLA-C alleles showing the fewest. An earlier analysis of approximately 500 of the donors showed that most TCR beta V segments appeared in productive rearrangements either about 90% or about 30% of the time, which broadly matched IMGT annotations. When HLA alleles, especially DR and DQ, strongly co-occurred, attributing TCR associations to individual alleles was difficult. In a later genetic analysis, a missense DCLRE1C variant was associated with V-gene and J-gene trimming of TCR beta chains, and the association was replicated in an independent cohort. Cytomegalovirus status was reported to be diagnosed by the classifier with high specificity and sensitivity in both the original and validation cohorts.

From cysteine to phenylalanine, the CDR3 is 13 amino acids long. The retained sequence is limited to the CDR3, 39 bases, with the frame set at the first base. The germline V gene (reference sequence) provides CDR1 SGHAT and CDR2 FQDESV. At the junction V is shortened by 3 bases and J by 1 base, with 6 bases in between. Regarding this clone: Its cognate antigen has yet to be identified. No clone much larger than this one lies a single base away; base qualities are absent.

The cohort consisted of approximately 690 healthy bone marrow donors. At the time of sampling, every cohort member was nominally healthy, though immune exposures that went unrecorded were likely present. The donor tested CMV seronegative, placing the donor among the 350 or so seronegative members of the cohort. A peripheral blood sample was collected from each donor, and TCR beta sequencing was performed on peripheral blood mononuclear cells. The Qiagen DNeasy Blood Extraction Kit was used to extract genomic DNA from the blood cell samples. Receptor libraries were prepared by the immunoSEQ multiplex PCR assay. For the multiplex PCR, a mixture combining 60 forward primers for TCR Vbeta segments and 13 reverse primers for TCR Jbeta segments was used. A multiplex PCR assay on genomic DNA amplified the CDR3 region of rearranged TCR beta genes. On the Illumina HiSeq System, the amplified TCR beta libraries were sequenced as 87-base-pair reads. The published analysis was carried out like this. In a later analysis, tens of millions of unique TCR beta chains were counted across the 650 to 700 repertoires, and about 10 million of these chains were shared by at least two donors. Raw reads were error-corrected and collapsed into unique sequences by a nearest-neighbor algorithm in which closely related sequences were merged to remove PCR and sequencing errors. Alignment of CDR3 sequences to IMGT reference sequences was used to assign V, D and J gene segments. For a sequence to be retained, a match of at least six nucleotides to both a V gene segment and a J gene segment was required. A rearrangement counted as productive if the CDR3 had no stop codons and remained in frame with V and J, and every other rearrangement counted as non-productive. CDR3 was defined by IMGT convention, running from the second conserved V-encoded cysteine to the conserved J-encoded phenylalanine. The earlier analysis of about 560 of the donors excluded any sequence lacking an unambiguous match to a single V gene segment. An earlier analysis of several hundred of the donors classified V segments as functional when productive rearrangements were above 56.7% and as segregating when the standard deviation between donors was above 5%. A statistical classification framework was developed to diagnose cytomegalovirus status using the catalog of TCR beta chain sequences. V and J gene assignment, in a later analysis, came from comparing TCR nucleotide sequences with IMGT/GENE-DB human TR gene sequences. Using the TCRdist pipeline, a later analysis assigned CDR3 sequences along with most-parsimonious VDJ recombination scenarios. In a later analysis, each TCR beta chain was defined by its CDR3 amino acid sequence together with its V-gene family, and reads without a unique V-gene family were excluded. In a later analysis, nearly 600 highly shared, low-generation-probability nucleotide sequences were removed to address suspected cross-contamination and a sequencing artifact. For each public chain, a later analysis derived a clonal expansion index from normalized ranks of inferred template counts within each repertoire. Generation probabilities in a later analysis came from a VDJ recombination model fitted to out-of-frame rearrangements, and those results were checked against IGoR. Hypergeometric tests were used in a later analysis to score TCR-TCR, TCR-HLA and TCR-CMV co-occurrence, with a repertoire-size bias correction applied to the TCR pairs. False discovery rates were estimated in a later analysis by permuting HLA or CMV assignments 20 times. A later analysis grouped co-occurring TCRs with DBSCAN, adding TCRdist sequence similarity when clustering within HLA-allele-positive subsets. Co-occurrence clustering excluded repertoires with fewer than 30,000 or more than 120,000 public chains, plus five with anomalous nucleotide sharing. TCRdb holds this immuneACCESS table with in-frame rearrangements only. Some clones are missing; in checked studies, unresolved V genes explain under half, and the rest has no known cause. From that table come the V and J calls and clone size; the DNA was used to work out D and trimming. Within this sample are 160,000 or so clones, with less than 80% of them counted one time only. 2% to 2.5% of the sample is in the top ten clones.

This clonotype was obtained from a man aged 35 to 55 in good health and CMV-seronegative. The receptor chain draws on TRBV11-1 and TRBJ2-5, with the D gene uncertain. Sequencing input: PBMCs. This receptor has the CDR3 CASSFRIQETQYF. The nucleotide sequence reads TGTGCCAGCAGCTTCAGGATCCAAGAGACCCAGTACTTC.